Presented here are 31 T cell receptor beta chains from one specimen sequenced in a study of human CD8 memory T cell subsets. Investigators built TCR beta libraries using UMI-labeled 5' RACE. TCRdb derives one entry per CDR3 protein from the 5' RACE reads, leaving out DNA. Its table records fewer than 6,500 distinct CDR3 sequences. The sample consisted of CD8+ effector memory T cells (TEM) sorted from PBMCs. The subset: effector memory CD8 T cells, CCR7- CD45RO+ CD95+. All receptors come from a human donor in good health.

V is TRBV12-3 or TRBV12-4 and J is TRBJ1-1; the TRBD1 assignment by TCRdb is unverifiable without DNA. This CDR3 contains 14 residues. The CDR3 sequence: CASSHSAGGTEAFF.

This clonotype is identified as medium-sized (0.01 to 0.1%) from frequency. The chain employs TRBV5-1 and TRBJ2-7. This CDR3 region has 13 residues. Looked up from germline, CDR1 is SGHRS and CDR2 is YFSETQ. The CDR3 loop reads CASGEGLTYEQYF. The full variable domain, in which reference TRBV5-1 and TRBJ2-7 provide the parts outside the CDR3, is KAGVTQTPRYLIKTRGQQVTLSCSPISGHRSVSWYQQTPGQGLQFLFEYFSETQRNKGNFPGRFSGRQFSNSRSEMNVSTLELGDSALYLCASGEGLTYEQYFGPGTRLTVT.

V and J are TRBV7-8 and TRBJ2-3; TCRdb reports TRBD2, a call that lacks DNA to check it against. Germline V gene data show CDR1 as SGHVS and CDR2 as FQNEAQ. This CDR3 contains 17 residues. CDR3 protein: CASSPAGGVFYGDTQYF. The full variable domain, completed using reference TRBV7-8 and TRBJ2-3, is GAGVSQSPRYKVAKRGQDVALRCDPISGHVSLFWYQQALGQGPEFLTYFQNEAQLDKSGLPSDRFFAERPEGSVSTLKIQRTQQEDSAVYLCASSPAGGVFYGDTQYFGPGTRLTVL.

This chain connects TRBV24-1 to TRBJ2-2; TCRdb's D call of TRBD2 is untestable without DNA. This CDR3 is built from 14 residues. CDR1 and CDR2 (germline): KGHDR, SFDVKD. CDR3 region: CATSLASETGELFF.

The V call is TRBV7-6, the J call TRBJ2-2; checking the TCRdb D call of TRBD2 is not possible without DNA. Germline V gives CDR1 SGHVS, CDR2 FNYEAQ. The CDR3 has 17 residues. CDR3 sequence: CASSFIVGGSYTGELFF.

The chain combines TRBV19 with TRBJ1-6. Germline V gene sequence: CDR1 LNHDA, CDR2 SQIVND (reference sequence). This CDR3 has 12 residues. CDR3 sequence reads: CASRGYNSPLHF.

The CDR3 spells CASSAGSAPVHTQYF. This chain joins TRBV2 and TRBJ2-3; the D call of TRBD1 rests on TCRdb alone, since no DNA is present to check it. Germline V gene lookup returns CDR1 SNHLY and CDR2 FYNNEI. The CDR3 spans 15 residues.

J is TRBJ1-4 and V is TRBV15; TCRdb names TRBD1, which stays unverified in the absence of DNA. This CDR3 comprises 16 residues. Germline CDR1 and CDR2: LNHNV and YYDKDF (reference sequence). CDR3 protein: CATSREPGTGREKLFF.

The chain has TRBV7-9 and TRBJ1-1; TCRdb's D call, TRBD1, is unchecked because there is no DNA. Germline CDR1 reads SEHNR; CDR2 reads FQNEAQ (reference sequence). The CDR3 is 13 amino acids. CDR3 in amino acids: CASSLVGVPEAFF.

V and J are TRBV27 and TRBJ2-1; the TCRdb call, TRBD2, lacks DNA for checking. The length of the CDR3 is 16 residues. Per germline, CDR1 MNHEY and CDR2 SMNVEV (reference sequence). CDR3 in amino acids: CASSLDEGSLYNEQFF.

The J gene is TRBJ1-1, the V gene TRBV20-1; absent DNA, TCRdb's TRBD1 call cannot be checked. The CDR3 length is 13 residues. Germline V CDR1 and CDR2: DFQATT, SNEGSKA (reference sequence). The CDR3 protein is CSARDTGRPEAFF.

The V and J genes are TRBV27 and TRBJ1-1. Germline CDR1 MNHEY, CDR2 SMNVEV (reference sequence). The CDR3 runs 13 residues. CDR3 sequence: CASSFTVNTEAFF.

The chain joins TRBV20-1 to TRBJ1-4; as DNA is missing, the TRBD1 call by TCRdb cannot be tested. The length of the CDR3 is 16 residues. Per the germline V gene, CDR1 is DFQATT and CDR2 is SNEGSKA (reference sequence). CDR3 sequence: CSAREIGQGALEKLFF.

This chain connects TRBV7-8 to TRBJ2-7. The CDR3 covers 14 residues. The V gene's germline CDR1 is SGHVS and CDR2 FQNEAQ. The CDR3 protein is CASSLVPSSYEQYF.

This sequence joins TRBV6-5 and TRBJ1-5; TCRdb's D call of TRBD1 is untestable without DNA. This CDR3 comprises 15 residues. Germline V gives CDR1 MNHEY, CDR2 SVGAGI. This chain's CDR3 is CASSPTGSSNQPQHF.

CDR3 sequence: CSARVGDRDSSAQHF. V gene TRBV20-1 combines with J gene TRBJ1-5; TCRdb reports TRBD1, a call that lacks DNA to check it against. Germline assignment: CDR1 DFQATT and CDR2 SNEGSKA (reference sequence). CDR3 length equals 15 residues.

This chain links TRBV30 with TRBJ2-1; TCRdb gives TRBD1 as the D gene, but with no DNA this cannot be confirmed. The CDR3 consists of 12 residues. The germline gives CDR1 GTSNPN, CDR2 SVGIG (reference sequence). The CDR3 loop reads CAWRLGGNEQFF.

This chain links TRBV7-6 with TRBJ2-1; as DNA is missing, the TRBD2 call by TCRdb cannot be tested. The CDR3 covers 17 residues. Germline assignment: CDR1 SGHVS and CDR2 FNYEAQ. The CDR3: CASSLRTSGRENNEQFF.

This chain connects TRBV6-1 to TRBJ2-1; as DNA is missing, the TRBD2 call by TCRdb cannot be tested. The CDR3 extends over 15 amino acids. Germline loops: CDR1 MNHNS, CDR2 SASEGT. The CDR3 reads CASSEVAGGYNEQFF.

The chain has TRBV6-5 and TRBJ2-2; TCRdb selects TRBD2, and the lack of DNA leaves this call unchecked. Germline CDR1 is MNHEY and CDR2 is SVGAGI. The CDR3 length is 17 residues. The CDR3 reads CASRPPTSGIDTGELFF.

The gene calls are TRBV28 and TRBJ2-7; TCRdb's D gene call, TRBD1, goes unchecked for lack of DNA. The germline gives CDR1 MDHEN, CDR2 SYDVKM. The CDR3 contains 15 residues. CDR3 loop: CASSFEVGASYEQYF.

The rearrangement uses TRBV2 and TRBJ1-5; absent DNA, TCRdb's TRBD1 call cannot be checked. Germline CDR1 reads SNHLY; CDR2 reads FYNNEI. The CDR3 consists of 16 residues. CDR3 amino acids: CASSEADRHSNQPQHF.

Here the CDR3 reads CASSSDPTPEGDTQYF. This chain links TRBV9 with TRBJ2-3; TCRdb outputs TRBD1, but without DNA this stays unchecked. Germline-derived CDR1 and CDR2 are SGDLS and YYNGEE. This CDR3 spans 16 amino acids.

The chain links TRBV20-1 to TRBJ2-7; the D call of TRBD2 rests on TCRdb alone, since no DNA is present to check it. Germline CDR1 DFQATT, CDR2 SNEGSKA (reference sequence). The CDR3 is 15 amino acids. This CDR3 is CSAPDWQEAFGEQYF.

This chain links TRBV4-1 with TRBJ2-1; the TRBD2 assignment by TCRdb is unverifiable without DNA. This CDR3 region has 15 residues. Germline V CDR1 and CDR2: MGHRA, YSYEKL. CDR3 protein: CASSGRAGFIDEQFF.

V usage is TRBV12-3 or TRBV12-4 and J usage is TRBJ2-3; TCRdb's assignment of TRBD2 cannot be checked, as there is no DNA. This CDR3 comprises 14 residues. CDR3 protein: CASSWRGSPDTQYF.

This sequence joins TRBV15 and TRBJ1-5. Germline values: CDR1 LNHNV, CDR2 YYDKDF (reference sequence). The length of the CDR3 is 13 residues. CDR3 sequence: CATSYGRDQPQHF.

The chain recombines TRBV7-2 with TRBJ1-2; TCRdb reports TRBD1, a call that lacks DNA to check it against. In germline, CDR1 is SGHTA, CDR2 FQGNSA. The CDR3 contains 17 residues. CDR3 region: CASSSTGTGEFNYGYTF.

CDR3 in amino acids: CASSLFSGGGLYEQYF. V is TRBV27 and J is TRBJ2-7; there is no DNA to check the TCRdb D call of TRBD1. Germline V CDR1 and CDR2: MNHEY, SMNVEV (reference sequence). The CDR3 sequence is 16 residues long.

The chain uses TRBV3-1 and TRBJ2-5; there is no DNA to check the TCRdb D call of TRBD2. The CDR3 spans 16 residues. In germline, CDR1 is LGHDT, CDR2 YNNKEL (reference sequence). CDR3 in amino acids: CASSQMGLAGYETQYF.

The J gene is TRBJ1-1, the V gene TRBV7-9. Germline CDR1 is SEHNR and CDR2 is FQNEAQ (reference sequence). This CDR3 is 11 amino acids long. The CDR3 region is CVSPGNTEAFF.